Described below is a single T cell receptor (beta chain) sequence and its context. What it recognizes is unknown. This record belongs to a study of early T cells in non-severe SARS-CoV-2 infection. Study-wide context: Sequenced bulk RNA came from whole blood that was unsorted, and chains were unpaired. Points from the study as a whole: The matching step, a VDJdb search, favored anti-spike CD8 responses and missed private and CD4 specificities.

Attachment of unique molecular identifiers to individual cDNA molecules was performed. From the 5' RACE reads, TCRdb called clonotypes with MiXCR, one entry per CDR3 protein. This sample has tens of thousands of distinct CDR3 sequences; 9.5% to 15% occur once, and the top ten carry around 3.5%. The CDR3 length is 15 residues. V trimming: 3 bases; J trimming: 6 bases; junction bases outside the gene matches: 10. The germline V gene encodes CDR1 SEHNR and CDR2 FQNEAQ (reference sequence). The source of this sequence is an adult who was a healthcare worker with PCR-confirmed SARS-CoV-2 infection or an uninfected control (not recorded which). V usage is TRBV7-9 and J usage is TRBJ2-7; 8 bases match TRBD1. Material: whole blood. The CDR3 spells CASSLDWTGQPEQYF. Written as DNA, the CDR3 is TGTGCCAGCAGCTTGGACTGGACAGGGCAACCCGAGCAGTACTTC.